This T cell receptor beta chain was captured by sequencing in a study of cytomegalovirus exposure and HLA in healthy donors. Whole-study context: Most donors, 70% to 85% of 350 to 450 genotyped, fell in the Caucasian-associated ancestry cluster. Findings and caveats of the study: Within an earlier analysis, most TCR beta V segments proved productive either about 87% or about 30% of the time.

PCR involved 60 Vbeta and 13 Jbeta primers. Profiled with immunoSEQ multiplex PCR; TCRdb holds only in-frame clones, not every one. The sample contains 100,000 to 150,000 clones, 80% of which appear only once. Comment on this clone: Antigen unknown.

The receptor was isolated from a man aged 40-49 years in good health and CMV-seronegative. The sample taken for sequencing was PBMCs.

This chain's CDR3 is CASSWGGDSEAFF. The CDR3, as DNA: TGTGCCAGCAGCTGGGGGGGGGATTCTGAAGCTTTCTTT. The J gene is TRBJ1-1, the V gene TRBV11-2; D is possibly TRBD1 (5 bases). The ends were cut back, 4 bases at V and 6 bases at J, with 12 bases in the middle. The CDR3 length is 13 residues. Germline CDR1 and CDR2: SGHAT and FQNNGV.